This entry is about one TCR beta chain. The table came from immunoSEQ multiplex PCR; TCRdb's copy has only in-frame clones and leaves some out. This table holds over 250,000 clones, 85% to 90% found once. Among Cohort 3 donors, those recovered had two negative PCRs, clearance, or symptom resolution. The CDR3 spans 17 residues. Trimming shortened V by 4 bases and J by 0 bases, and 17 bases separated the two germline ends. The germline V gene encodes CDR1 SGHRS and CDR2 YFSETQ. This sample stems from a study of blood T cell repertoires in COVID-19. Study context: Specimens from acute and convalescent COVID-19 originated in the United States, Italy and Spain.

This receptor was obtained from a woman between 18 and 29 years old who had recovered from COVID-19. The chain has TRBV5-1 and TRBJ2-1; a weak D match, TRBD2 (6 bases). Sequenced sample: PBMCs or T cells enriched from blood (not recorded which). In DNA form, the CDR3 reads TGCGCCAGCAGCCGGAGGGAAACAGCTTTCTCCTACAATGAGCAGTTCTTC. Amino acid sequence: CASSRRETAFSYNEQFF.